The 8 T cell receptor beta chains presented below share a single source sample, sequenced in a study of PD-1 blockade in classical Hodgkin lymphoma. Assay used: immunoSEQ multiplex PCR; TCRdb lists only in-frame clones, some missing. This table has approximately 150,000 clones, nearly 80% appearing once. Each and every patient relapsed after autologous stem cell transplantation, and patients got differing brentuximab vedotin exposure. The sample in question was peripheral blood mononuclear cells (PBMCs), obtained before the second cycle of nivolumab. The receptors were sampled from a human donor with classical Hodgkin lymphoma.

This sequence joins TRBV7-3 and TRBJ2-6; D is possibly TRBD1 or TRBD2 (6 bases each). The CDR3 runs 16 residues. CDR1 is SGHTA and CDR2 is FQGTGA in the germline V gene. V lost 5 bases to trimming and J lost 2 bases, with 13 bases between them. The CDR3 reads CASSRRRGTGANVLTF. The CDR3 region has the DNA TGTGCCAGCAGCCGACGGAGGGGGACTGGGGCCAACGTCCTGACTTTC.

On this clone: This same CDR3 is encoded by further DNA sequences in the sample. The rearrangement uses TRBV19 and TRBJ2-5; D is unresolved. V lost 4 bases and J 3 bases, leaving 3 bases between the germline ends. Germline assignment: CDR1 LNHDA and CDR2 SQIVND (reference sequence). CDR3 length: 11 residues. The CDR3 DNA sequence: TGTGCCAGTAGTACCGAAGAGACCCAGTACTTC. Translation gives CASSTEETQYF.

With regard to this clone: The sample has other DNA sequences that encode this CDR3 too. This sequence joins TRBV5-1 and TRBJ2-3, with no clear D. There are 12 residues in the CDR3. The germline V gene has CDR1 SGHRS and CDR2 YFSETQ. Between the trimmed V and J ends, which lost 7 bases and 1 base, there was a span of 7 bases. The CDR3 region has the DNA TGCGCCAGCTCCCCGGGCACAGATACGCAGTATTTT. Its protein product is CASSPGTDTQYF.

The chain has TRBV6-5 and TRBJ2-5; the match to TRBD1 covers 9 bases. V trimming: 7 bases; J trimming: 5 bases; junction bases outside the gene matches: 5. The length of the CDR3 is 13 residues. Germline V gene lookup returns CDR1 MNHEY and CDR2 SVGAGI. CDR3 DNA: TGTGCCAGCAATACAGGGGGCCGGGAGACCCAGTACTTC. Protein product: CASNTGGRETQYF.

The CDR3 region is CASRRTGGPYGYTF. CDR3 bases: TGTGCCAGCAGGAGGACAGGAGGACCCTATGGCTACACCTTC. The rearrangement links TRBV6-5 to TRBJ1-2, with TRBD1 matching over 7 bases. Germline V lookup: CDR1 MNHEY, CDR2 SVGAGI. The ends lost 6 bases at V and 4 bases at J; junction bases unmatched: 8. This CDR3 is built from 14 residues.

The V call is TRBV20-1, the J call TRBJ2-7, with D unclear. V was cut by 5 bases and J by 2 bases, with 7 bases left in between. This CDR3 is 11 amino acids long. The germline V gene encodes CDR1 DFQATT and CDR2 SNEGSKA (reference sequence). The CDR3, as DNA: TGCAGTGCTCCCGAAACCTACGAGCAGTACTTC. This encodes CSAPETYEQYF.

This clone was picked up one time. A single base separates this from a much larger clone, so it may be a read error. Additional DNA sequences in this sample encode the identical CDR3. The chain recombines TRBV7-9 with TRBJ1-5, with TRBD1 matching 9 bases. V dropped 5 bases and J dropped 7; count of bases not matched to a gene: 3. CDR3 length equals 13 residues. Germline V gene lookup returns CDR1 SEHNR and CDR2 FQNEAQ (reference sequence). CDR3: CASSGTGNQPQHF. The CDR3 DNA is TGTGCCAGCAGCGGGACAGGGAACCAGCCCCAGCATTTT.

The chain combines TRBV7-9 with TRBJ2-7, with 7 bases identical to TRBD1. The CDR3 spans 15 residues. V shed 6 bases, J shed 0 bases, and the junction held 8 bases outside the gene matches. In germline, CDR1 is SEHNR, CDR2 FQNEAQ (reference sequence). The DNA of the CDR3 is TGTGCCAGCAGTTCCGGGACAGTGCTCTCCTACGAGCAGTACTTC. Protein sequence: CASSSGTVLSYEQYF.